This record covers a single TCR beta chain. The CDR3 consists of 15 residues. Unmatched junction bases numbered 3, after V lost 2 bases and J lost 4 bases. The V gene's germline CDR1 is MGHRA and CDR2 YSYEKL. Generated by immunoSEQ multiplex PCR, the TCRdb table keeps only in-frame clones and is missing some. This table has 20,000 to 25,000 clones, roughly 87% appearing once. These data originate in a study of PD-1 blockade in classical Hodgkin lymphoma. Specified time point: newly diagnosed, previously untreated cHL patient sample. Magnetic negative selection of thawed PBMCs was the method by which CD4+ T cells were purified.

This TCR came from a human donor with classical Hodgkin lymphoma. The material sequenced was CD4+ T cells from blood. V gene TRBV4-1 combines with J gene TRBJ2-4; TRBD2 matches at 9 bases. This CDR3 reads CASSQIGLAKNIQYF. The CDR3 nucleotides are TGCGCCAGCAGCCAAATTGGACTAGCGAAAAACATTCAGTACTTC.